Listed below are T cell receptor beta chains from one sample, sequenced in a study of shared clonotypes between healthy human individuals. This table comes from immunoSEQ multiplex PCR, and its TCRdb copy is limited to in-frame clones, with some not included. The data contain over a million clones, more than 75% of them seen just once; the ten biggest clones take up roughly 0.62%. Specimen: memory CD4+ T cells from PBMCs. These receptors were collected from a man aged 18 to 35 in good health. Some clones in this sample may be carry-over from other donors' samples. Both conserved end residues are part of each CDR3. The D gene is left open where the match is weak. Expanded clones are given a class, and other clones once, few, many or no size at all.

size,V,J,D,CDR3,DNA
.,TRBV7-2,TRBJ2-2,TRBD2,CASSLGGRGTGELFF,TGTGCCAGCAGCTTAGGCGGGAGAGGGACCGGGGAGCTGTTTTTT
.,TRBV5-1,TRBJ2-1,TRBD2,CASSIKPSGRGDEQFF,TGCGCCAGCAGCATCAAACCTAGCGGGAGAGGCGATGAGCAGTTCTTC
.,TRBV5-1,TRBJ2-7,.,CASSLAGSYEQYF,TGCGCCAGCAGCTTGGCGGGAAGCTACGAGCAGTACTTC
.,TRBV6-6,TRBJ2-7,.,CASRGSGAYEQYF,TGTGCCAGCAGGGGTTCGGGTGCCTACGAGCAGTACTTC
.,TRBV6-1,TRBJ2-1,.,CASSVTGDNEQFF,TGTGCCAGCAGTGTGACAGGTGACAATGAGCAGTTCTTC
many,TRBV7-9,TRBJ2-7,.,CASSEKRGILYEQYF,TGTGCCAGCAGCGAAAAGCGAGGCATCCTGTACGAGCAGTACTTC
once,TRBV19,TRBJ2-1,TRBD1,CASRPRDRYNEQFF,TGTGCCAGTAGGCCCCGGGACAGGTACAATGAGCAGTTCTTC
.,TRBV10-3,TRBJ1-3,.,CAISESAGGSGNTIYF,TGTGCCATCAGTGAGTCGGCTGGAGGCTCGGGAAACACCATATATTTT
.,TRBV7-8,TRBJ1-5,TRBD1,CASSPDRAQPQHF,TGTGCCAGCAGCCCCGACAGGGCTCAGCCCCAGCATTTT
.,TRBV5-4,TRBJ1-1,.,CASSGKDGVNTEAFF,TGTGCCAGCAGCGGAAAGGACGGGGTGAACACTGAAGCTTTCTTT
.,TRBV7-8,TRBJ2-7,.,CASSRLAPSYEQYF,TGTGCCAGCAGCCGCCTGGCTCCCTCCTACGAGCAGTACTTC
.,TRBV28,TRBJ2-2,.,CASEGGRNTGELFF,TGTGCCAGCGAAGGCGGAAGGAACACCGGGGAGCTGTTTTTT
.,TRBV27,TRBJ2-6,TRBD2,CASRLREGSGANVLTF,TGTGCCAGCAGGTTACGGGAGGGCTCTGGGGCCAACGTCCTGACTTTC
.,TRBV7-2,TRBJ2-7,TRBD2,CASSPTLARYEQYF,TGTGCCAGCAGCCCCACACTAGCGCGGTACGAGCAGTACTTC
once,TRBV14,TRBJ1-2,.,CASSQAAGLYGYTF,TGTGCCAGCAGCCAAGCGGCAGGGCTCTATGGCTACACCTTC
.,TRBV30,TRBJ1-2,.,CACFRANYGYTF,TGTGCCTGCTTCCGGGCCAACTATGGCTACACCTTC
.,TRBV5-1,TRBJ1-1,.,CASSDQVNTEAFF,TGCGCCAGCAGCGATCAGGTGAACACTGAAGCTTTCTTT
.,TRBV28,TRBJ1-1,.,CASSSGSFGAFF,TGTGCCAGCAGCTCCGGTTCCTTCGGGGCTTTCTTT
.,TRBV7-3,TRBJ2-1,.,CASSSLDGPYNEQFF,TGTGCCAGCAGCTCCCTCGATGGGCCGTACAATGAGCAGTTCTTC
.,TRBV11-2,TRBJ2-2,TRBD2,CASSPTSGNTGELFF,TGTGCCAGCAGCCCCACTAGCGGGAACACCGGGGAGCTGTTTTTT
many,TRBV27,TRBJ2-7,TRBD2,CASSVGLAVYEQYF,TGTGCCAGCAGTGTCGGACTAGCGGTCTACGAGCAGTACTTC
.,TRBV21-1,TRBJ2-1,.,CASKRRKGASAISAYNEQFF,TGTGCCAGCAAGAGAAGGAAAGGGGCTAGCGCGATATCCGCCTACAATGAGCAGTTCTTC
.,TRBV25-1,TRBJ1-4,.,CASSEGKTAGANEKLFF,TGTGCCAGCAGTGAAGGGAAAACCGCCGGGGCTAATGAAAAACTGTTTTTT
few,TRBV6-4,TRBJ1-1,.,CASSVDGFGGTEAFF,TGTGCCAGCAGTGTGGACGGGTTCGGTGGGACTGAAGCTTTCTTT
.,TRBV7-2,TRBJ1-2,.,CASSLLTVTINYGYTF,TGTGCCAGCAGCCTGCTGACAGTTACAATAAACTATGGCTACACCTTC
.,TRBV2,TRBJ1-4,TRBD1,CASSIPGQGDEKLFF,TGTGCCAGCAGTATCCCGGGACAGGGGGACGAAAAACTGTTTTTT